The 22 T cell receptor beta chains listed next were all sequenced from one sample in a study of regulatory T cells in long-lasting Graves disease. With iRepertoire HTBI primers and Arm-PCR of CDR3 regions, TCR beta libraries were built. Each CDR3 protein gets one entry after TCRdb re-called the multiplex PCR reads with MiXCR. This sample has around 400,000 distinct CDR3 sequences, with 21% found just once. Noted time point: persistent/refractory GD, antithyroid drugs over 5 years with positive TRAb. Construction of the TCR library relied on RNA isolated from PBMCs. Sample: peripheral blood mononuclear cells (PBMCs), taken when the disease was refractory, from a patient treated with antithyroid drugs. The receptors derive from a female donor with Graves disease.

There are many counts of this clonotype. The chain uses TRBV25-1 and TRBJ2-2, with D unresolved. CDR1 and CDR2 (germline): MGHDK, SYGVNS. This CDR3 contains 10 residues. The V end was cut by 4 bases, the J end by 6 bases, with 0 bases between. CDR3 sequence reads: CASSAGELFF. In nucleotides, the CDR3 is TGTGCCAGCAGTGCCGGGGAGCTGTTTTTT. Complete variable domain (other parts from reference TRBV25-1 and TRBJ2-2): EADIYQTPRYLVIGTGKKITLECSQTMGHDKMYWYQQDPGMELHLIHYSYGVNSTEKGDLSSESTVSRIRTEHFPLTLESARPSHTSQYLCASSAGELFFGEGSRLTVL.

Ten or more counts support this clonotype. CDR3 in amino acids: CASSEGIQLINSPLHF. CDR3 DNA sequence: TGTGCCAGCAGTGAAGGGATACAGCTGATAAATTCACCCCTCCACTTT. The chain employs TRBV2 and TRBJ1-6; D unresolved. V lost 1 base, J lost 7 bases, and 14 bases lay in between. Per germline, CDR1 SNHLY and CDR2 FYNNEI. CDR3 length: 16 amino acids.

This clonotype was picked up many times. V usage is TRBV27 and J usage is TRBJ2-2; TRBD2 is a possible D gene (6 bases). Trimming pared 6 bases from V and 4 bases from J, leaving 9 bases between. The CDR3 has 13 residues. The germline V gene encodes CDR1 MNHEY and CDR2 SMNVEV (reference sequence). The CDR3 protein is CASREGGTGELFF. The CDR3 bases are TGTGCCAGCAGGGAGGGCGGCACCGGGGAGCTGTTTTTT.

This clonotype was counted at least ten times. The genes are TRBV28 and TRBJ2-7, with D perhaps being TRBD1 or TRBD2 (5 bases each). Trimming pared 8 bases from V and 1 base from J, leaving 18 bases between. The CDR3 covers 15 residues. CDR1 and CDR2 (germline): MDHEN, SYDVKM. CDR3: CASHDPGDLSYEQYF. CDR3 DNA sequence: TGTGCCAGCCATGACCCCGGGGACCTATCCTACGAGCAGTACTTC.

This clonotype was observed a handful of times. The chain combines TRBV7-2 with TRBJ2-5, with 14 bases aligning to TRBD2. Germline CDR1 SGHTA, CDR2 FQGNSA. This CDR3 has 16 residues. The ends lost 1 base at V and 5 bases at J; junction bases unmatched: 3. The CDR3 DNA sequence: TGTGCCAGCAGCTTAGGGGGACTAGCGGGAGCGGAGACCCAGTACTTC. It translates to CASSLGGLAGAETQYF.

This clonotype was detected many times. The CDR3 reads CASSEKQDNQPQHF. The CDR3 bases are TGTGCCAGCAGTGAAAAACAGGACAATCAGCCCCAGCATTTT. V and J are TRBV6-1 and TRBJ1-5; TRBD1 is a possible D gene (5 bases). Germline CDR1 MNHNS, CDR2 SASEGT. There are 14 residues in the CDR3. The V end was cut by 2 bases, the J end by 3 bases, with 8 bases between.

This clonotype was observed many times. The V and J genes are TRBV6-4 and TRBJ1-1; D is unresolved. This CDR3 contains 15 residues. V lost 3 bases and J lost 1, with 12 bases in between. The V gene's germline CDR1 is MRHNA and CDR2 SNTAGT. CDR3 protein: CASSEPYTGNTEAFF. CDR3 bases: TGTGCCAGCAGTGAACCTTATACGGGGAACACTGAAGCTTTCTTT.

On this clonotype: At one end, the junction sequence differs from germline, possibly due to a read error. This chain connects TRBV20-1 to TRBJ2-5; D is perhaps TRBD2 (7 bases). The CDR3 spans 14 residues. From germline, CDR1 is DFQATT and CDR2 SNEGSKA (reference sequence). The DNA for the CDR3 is TGCAGTGCTAGGGGGGGGGGCGCGATAGAGACCCAGTGCTTC. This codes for CSARGGGAIETQCF.

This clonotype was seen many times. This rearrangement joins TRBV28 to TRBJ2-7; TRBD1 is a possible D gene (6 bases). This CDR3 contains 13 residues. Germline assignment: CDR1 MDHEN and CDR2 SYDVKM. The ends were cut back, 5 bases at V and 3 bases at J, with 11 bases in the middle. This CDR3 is CASSQDSYYEQYF. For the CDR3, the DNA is TGTGCCAGCAGTCAGGACAGTTACTACGAGCAGTACTTC.

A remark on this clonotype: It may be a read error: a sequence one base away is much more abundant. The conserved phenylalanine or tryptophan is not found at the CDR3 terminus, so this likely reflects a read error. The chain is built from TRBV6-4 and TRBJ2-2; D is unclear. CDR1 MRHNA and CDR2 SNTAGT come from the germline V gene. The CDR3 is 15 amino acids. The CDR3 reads CASSYSIPNTGELFL. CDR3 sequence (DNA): TGTGCCAGCAGTTACTCCATACCCAACACCGGGGAGCTGTTTCTT.

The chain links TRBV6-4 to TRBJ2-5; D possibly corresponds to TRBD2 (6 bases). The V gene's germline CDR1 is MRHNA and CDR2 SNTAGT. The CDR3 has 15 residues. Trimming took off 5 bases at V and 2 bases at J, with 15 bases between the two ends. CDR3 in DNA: TGTGCCAGCAGTTACGGGGGAAATCTTCAAGAGACCCAGTACTTC. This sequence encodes CASSYGGNLQETQYF.

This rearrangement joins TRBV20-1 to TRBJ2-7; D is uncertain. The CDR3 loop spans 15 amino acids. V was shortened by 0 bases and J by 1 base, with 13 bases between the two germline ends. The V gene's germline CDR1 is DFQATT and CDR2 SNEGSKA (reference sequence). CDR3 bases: TGCAGTGCTAGAGACCCTAGGACGGATTCCTACGAGCAGTACTTC. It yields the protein CSARDPRTDSYEQYF.

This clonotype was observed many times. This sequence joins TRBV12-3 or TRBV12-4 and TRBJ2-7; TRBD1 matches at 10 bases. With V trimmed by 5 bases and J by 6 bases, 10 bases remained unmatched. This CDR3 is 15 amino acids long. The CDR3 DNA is TGTGCCAGCAGTGACCCCGGGACAGGGGCCCTCGAGCAGTACTTC. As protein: CASSDPGTGALEQYF.

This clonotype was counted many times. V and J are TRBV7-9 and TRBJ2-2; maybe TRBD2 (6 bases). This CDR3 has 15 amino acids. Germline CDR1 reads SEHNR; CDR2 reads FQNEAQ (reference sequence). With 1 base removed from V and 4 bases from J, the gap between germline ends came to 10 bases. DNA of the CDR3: TGTGCCAGCAGCTTAGACGGGGGAGGCACCGGGGAGCTGTTTTTT. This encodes CASSLDGGGTGELFF.

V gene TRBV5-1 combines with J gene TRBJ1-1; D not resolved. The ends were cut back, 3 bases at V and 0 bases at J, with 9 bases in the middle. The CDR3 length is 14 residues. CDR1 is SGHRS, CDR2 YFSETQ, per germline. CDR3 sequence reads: CASSSRLMNTEAFF. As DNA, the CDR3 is TGCGCCAGCAGCTCGCGATTGATGAACACTGAAGCTTTCTTT.

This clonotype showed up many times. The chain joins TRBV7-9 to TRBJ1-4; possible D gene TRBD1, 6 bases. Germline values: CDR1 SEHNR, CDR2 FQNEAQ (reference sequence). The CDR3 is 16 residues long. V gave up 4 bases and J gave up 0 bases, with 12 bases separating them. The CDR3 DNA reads TGTGCCAGCAGCTCGACGACAGGCCCAACTAATGAAAAACTGTTTTTT. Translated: CASSSTTGPTNEKLFF.

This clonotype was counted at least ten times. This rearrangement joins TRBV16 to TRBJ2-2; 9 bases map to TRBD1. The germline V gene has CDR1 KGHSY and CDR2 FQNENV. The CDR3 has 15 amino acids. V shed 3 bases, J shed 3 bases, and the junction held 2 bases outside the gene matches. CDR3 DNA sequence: TGTGCCAGCAGCCAGCGACAGGGGGACACCGGGGAGCTGTTTTTT. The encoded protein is CASSQRQGDTGELFF.

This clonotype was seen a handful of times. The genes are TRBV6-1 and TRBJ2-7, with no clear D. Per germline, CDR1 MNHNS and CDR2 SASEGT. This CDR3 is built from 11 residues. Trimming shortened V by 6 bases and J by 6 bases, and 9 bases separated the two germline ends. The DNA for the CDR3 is TGTGCCAGCAGGACGGGTAGCGAGCAGTACTTC. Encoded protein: CASRTGSEQYF.

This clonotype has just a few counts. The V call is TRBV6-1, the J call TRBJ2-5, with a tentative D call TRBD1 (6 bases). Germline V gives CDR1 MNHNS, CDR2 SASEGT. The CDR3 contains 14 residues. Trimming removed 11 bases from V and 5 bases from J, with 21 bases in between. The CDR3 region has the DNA TGTGCCGGGAATAGGGGGACGCTCGAGGAGACCCAGTACTTC. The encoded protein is CAGNRGTLEETQYF.

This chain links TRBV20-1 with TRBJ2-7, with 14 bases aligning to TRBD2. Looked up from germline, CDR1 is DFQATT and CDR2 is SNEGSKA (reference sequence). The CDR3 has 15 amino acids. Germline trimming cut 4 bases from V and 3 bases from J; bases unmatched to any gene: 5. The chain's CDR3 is CSATGLAGALYEQYF. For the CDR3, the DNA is TGCAGTGCTACGGGACTAGCGGGAGCACTCTACGAGCAGTACTTC.

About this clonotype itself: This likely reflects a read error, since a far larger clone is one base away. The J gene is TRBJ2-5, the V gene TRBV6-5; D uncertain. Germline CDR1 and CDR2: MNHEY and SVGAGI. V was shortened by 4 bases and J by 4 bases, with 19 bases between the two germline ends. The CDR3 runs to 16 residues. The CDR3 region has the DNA TGTGCCAGCAGTTTGGCTTTTTCTAGACGGGTAGAGACCCAGTACTTC. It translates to CASSLAFSRRVETQYF.

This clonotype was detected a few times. CDR3 sequence: CSAFGSRNEKLFF. The CDR3 DNA sequence: TGCAGCGCTTTTGGATCCCGGAATGAAAAACTGTTTTTT. This rearrangement joins TRBV29-1 to TRBJ1-4, with unresolved D. V was pared by 7 bases and J by 5 bases, with 14 bases between. CDR3 length: 13 residues. Germline lookup yields CDR1 SQVTM and CDR2 ANQGSEA.